These 10 T cell receptor beta chains share one sample of origin, sequenced in a study of technical replicates of blood from several donors. Sequencing was performed with immunoSEQ multiplex PCR; in TCRdb, only in-frame clones are kept and a portion is missing. Of 84,000 or so clones listed, about 97% are singletons. Material for sequencing was T cells isolated from PBMCs. The receptors originated from a human donor in good health.

CDR3 amino acids: CASSTSGTYEQYF. The CDR3 region has the DNA TGCGCCAGCAGTACTAGCGGGACATACGAGCAGTACTTC. The chain couples TRBV5-1 to TRBJ2-7; TRBD2 agrees at 10 bases. Germline V gene sequence: CDR1 SGHRS, CDR2 YFSETQ. There are 13 residues in the CDR3. V lost 5 bases to trimming and J lost 4 bases; unmatched junction nucleotides: 3.

V usage is TRBV10-2 and J usage is TRBJ1-5; D remains ambiguous. Trimming removed 7 bases from V and 7 bases from J, with 20 bases in between. Germline V gene data show CDR1 as WSHSY and CDR2 as SAAADI. The CDR3 is 15 amino acids. This chain's CDR3 is CASKDVVGVDQPQHF. CDR3 DNA: TGCGCCAGCAAAGACGTGGTCGGGGTGGACCAGCCCCAGCATTTT.

The genes are TRBV27 and TRBJ2-5, with D unclear. Germline loops: CDR1 MNHEY, CDR2 SMNVEV (reference sequence). This CDR3 comprises 14 residues. The V gene lost 0 bases and the J gene lost 2 bases, with 7 bases spanning the gap. CDR3 DNA sequence: TGTGCCAGCAGTTTATCGCGGTTACAAGAGACCCAGTACTTC. It codes for CASSLSRLQETQYF.

J is TRBJ1-2 and V is TRBV29-1; 9 nucleotides align to TRBD1. This CDR3 is 16 amino acids long. Germline trimming cut 0 bases from V and 4 bases from J; bases unmatched to any gene: 9. CDR1 SQVTM and CDR2 ANQGSEA come from the germline V gene. CDR3 sequence: CSVEEPGQGLGYGYTF. For the CDR3, the DNA is TGCAGCGTTGAAGAGCCGGGACAGGGTTTGGGCTATGGCTACACCTTC.

V is TRBV7-6 and J is TRBJ1-2; 10 bases are shared with TRBD1. The CDR3 spans 16 residues. The V and J ends lost 6 bases and 8 bases, in that order; junction bases with no gene match: 15. Germline V lookup: CDR1 SGHVS, CDR2 FNYEAQ. CDR3 amino acids: CASRGGLGGQGKGYTF. The CDR3 nucleotides read TGTGCCAGCAGGGGCGGCCTGGGGGGACAGGGGAAGGGCTACACCTTC.

The V and J genes are TRBV5-6 and TRBJ1-4, with D maybe TRBD1 (5 bases). The CDR3 is 17 amino acids. The germline gives CDR1 SGHDT, CDR2 YYEEEE. V lost 4 bases to trimming and J lost 4 bases, with 20 bases between them. This CDR3 is CASSQAGWGTVNEKLFF. The DNA for the CDR3 is TGTGCCAGCAGCCAAGCCGGGTGGGGCACTGTTAATGAAAAACTGTTTTTT.

The chain combines TRBV6-5 with TRBJ2-1; TRBD1 matches 9 bases. CDR3 length: 12 residues. Looked up from germline, CDR1 is MNHEY and CDR2 is SVGAGI. V was clipped by 8 bases and J by 6 bases; unmatched bases: 2. CDR3 bases: TGTGCCAGCCGGACAGGGGTCAATGAGCAGTTCTTC. This encodes CASRTGVNEQFF.

This chain uses TRBV6-1 with TRBJ1-5; 7 bases map to TRBD1. Per germline, CDR1 MNHNS and CDR2 SASEGT. The CDR3 is made up of 15 amino acids. With V trimmed by 4 bases and J by 1 base, 4 bases remained unmatched. The CDR3 is CASSGGQTSNQPQHF. The CDR3 DNA sequence: TGTGCCAGCAGTGGGGGACAGACAAGCAATCAGCCCCAGCATTTT.

The gene calls are TRBV5-1 and TRBJ1-4; tentative D call: TRBD1 (6 bases). V gave up 5 bases and J gave up 4 bases, with 15 bases separating them. From germline, CDR1 is SGHRS and CDR2 YFSETQ. CDR3 length equals 15 residues. CDR3 DNA: TGCGCCAGCAGTTTTTACGGACAGCTTAATGAAAAACTGTTTTTT. Its protein product is CASSFYGQLNEKLFF. Variable domain in full (rest from reference TRBV5-1 and TRBJ1-4): KAGVTQTPRYLIKTRGQQVTLSCSPISGHRSVSWYQQTPGQGLQFLFEYFSETQRNKGNFPGRFSGRQFSNSRSEMNVSTLELGDSALYLCASSFYGQLNEKLFFGSGTQLSVL.

The chain links TRBV28 to TRBJ2-7; D remains unclear. Between the trimmed V and J ends, which lost 4 bases and 2 bases, there was a span of 3 bases. The CDR3 length is 11 residues. Germline loops: CDR1 MDHEN, CDR2 SYDVKM. The CDR3 sequence is CASSYTYEQYF. CDR3 in DNA: TGTGCCAGCAGTTACACCTACGAGCAGTACTTC. The full variable domain, rest sourced from reference TRBV28 and TRBJ2-7, is DVKVTQSSRYLVKRTGEKVFLECVQDMDHENMFWYRQDPGLGLRLIYFSYDVKMKEKGDIPEGYSVSREKKERFSLILESASTNQTSMYLCASSYTYEQYFGPGTRLTVT.